The clone carrying this T cell receptor (beta chain) was counted only a few times. As yet, its antigen is unknown. TCRdb independently ran MiXCR on the reads; one entry per CDR3 protein. The table lists fewer than 950,000 distinct CDR3 sequences, approximately 32% of them singletons. V lost 4 bases to trimming and J lost 6 bases; unmatched junction nucleotides: 15. This CDR3 contains 17 residues. The germline gives CDR1 MNHEY, CDR2 SVGEGT. The record originates from a study of T cell repertoires in cytomegalovirus infection. Study background: HLA-B-restricted CMV epitopes that are well studied, plus recently identified HLA-C-restricted ones, were used by the study. Study-wide findings and caveats: Of the TCR beta families, the public ones yielded a cumulative frequency that identified carriers of CMV plus the relevant HLA.

The chain couples TRBV6-2 or TRBV6-3 to TRBJ2-1; 7 bases map to TRBD2. Source: cultured CD8+ T cells from PBMCs, taken from culture after CMV antigen stimulation. The receptor's source is a human donor in good health (CMV status not recorded). Some clones in this sample may be carry-over from other donors' samples. Here the CDR3 reads CASSWWWKTGGSNEQFF. The CDR3 DNA reads TGTGCCAGCAGTTGGTGGTGGAAAACGGGGGGTAGCAATGAGCAGTTCTTC.